This T cell receptor beta chain was captured in a study of blood T cell repertoires in COVID-19 (dated by TCRdb to 2018 to 2021). Study-wide context: Samples covering the acute and convalescent phases of COVID-19 were provided by collaborators in the United States, Italy and Spain. The samples were drawn from the first 160 participants of the ongoing ImmuneRACE study and from under 1,500 subjects provided by 6 global collaborators. The sample metadata nearly always contained a de-identified subject ID, COVID-19 status, age in years and sex. Where HLA class I and class II types were available, the types were taken from metadata supplied by the sample provider, not from assay-based typing. Subjects who had been exposed to COVID-19, were actively infected with it, or had recovered from it provided the deeply sampled blood TCRbeta repertoires that made up the dataset. The material from the prospective study consisted of cDNA or gDNA derived from T cells, B-cell-depleted T cells, or PBMCs. The repertoires were released in a freely available public database meant as a resource for research on the immune response to SARS-CoV-2.

From the germline V gene (reference sequence), CDR1 is LNHDA and CDR2 is SQIVND. The CDR3 spans 16 residues, from the cysteine through the phenylalanine. This entry keeps only the CDR3 DNA: 48 bases, framed from base 1. Relative to germline, V is missing 3 bases and J is missing 2 bases, with 5 bases of the junction outside any gene match. TCRbeta CDR3 regions were amplified from genomic DNA using the immunoSEQ Assay, a bias-controlled multiplex PCR. The source study handled its data this way. The number of nucleated cells in each sample was estimated by amplification of reference gene primers within the assay. Sequence reads were collapsed and filtered to measure the absolute abundance of every unique TCRbeta CDR3 rearrangement. For each sample, productive Simpson clonality was calculated as the square root of Simpson's diversity index over productive rearrangements. TCRdb obtained this table from immuneACCESS and retained in-frame rearrangements with V and J assigned. These tables miss some clones; where compared with another copy, unresolved V genes account for less than half of the shortfall, and the remainder is unexplained. The DNA gave D and trimming, while V, J and clone size come from that table. This sample has about 33,000 clones in its table, and 70% to 90% of those were observed once. The top ten constitute about 23% of the sample.

Each collaborating institution followed its own protocols to collect whole blood in K2EDTA tubes. For TCRbeta analysis, collaborators shipped samples in one of three forms: frozen whole blood, isolated PBMCs, or DNA extracted from either of those sample types. Details on this clone: The antigen this receptor binds is unknown. No much larger clone exists at a distance of one base, and base qualities are not known.

Broader findings and caveats from the paper: The amount of clinical and demographic metadata varied by source and participant and was provided uncurated.

Here the chain combines TRBV19 and TRBJ2-3; 10 central nucleotides agree with TRBD2. The clonotype originates from a woman older than 75 with active or convalescent COVID-19. The specimen sequenced was peripheral blood. In nucleotide form, the sequence is TGTGCCAGTAGTATTAGCGGGGGGCCCCCCACAGATACGCAGTATTTT. This encodes CASSISGGPPTDTQYF.